Here is one T cell receptor beta chain with its context. No antigen is known for it. Within one base of it there is no much larger clone, and no base qualities were kept. This sample is part of a study of memory CD4+ T cells and cytomegalovirus serostatus (dated by TCRdb to about 2019). With regard to the full study: The cohort included approximately 35 healthy adults from Belgium, of whom 9 were CMV seropositive and approximately 24 were CMV seronegative. To replicate a published TCR-based CMV serostatus classifier, the study sequenced CD4+ memory TCRbeta repertoires from a Belgian cohort whose cytomegalovirus serostatus was known.

Paper-wide results and their limitations: The results were read as suggesting that the CMV-associated TCR signature is, for the most part, present in the CD4+ memory repertoire. Of about 180 previously reported CMV-associated TCRbeta sequences, approximately 70 appeared in the CD4+ memory repertoires, each in one to five individuals. A median bootstrapped AUC of about 0.95 with a 95% CI of 0.76-1.00 was achieved on the Belgian cohort by the original-framework classifier. For CMV serostatus prediction, a median bootstrapped AUC of 0.95 was reached with the original framework, and a median bootstrapped AUC of approximately 0.89 was reached with a US-trained random forest. Only CD4+CD45RO+ memory cells were sequenced, in contrast to the original study, which included naive and memory CD4+ and CD8+ populations.

From the cysteine up to the phenylalanine, the CDR3 has a length of 12 residues. Only the CDR3 DNA is retained, 36 bases long and in frame from the first base. CDR1 and CDR2 are drawn from the germline V gene: SNHLY, FYNNEI. V lost 1 base and J lost 5 bases; the stretch between them is 3 bases long. Genomic DNA was extracted from sorted cells with the Quick-DNA Microprep Kit. Amplification of TCRbeta DNA was done with the immunoSEQ hsTCRbeta kit, following the protocol from the manufacturer. An Illumina MiSeq instrument was used to sequence the TCRbeta libraries. The authors' pipeline ran thus. Following removal of out-of-frame sequences, approximately 2.1 million distinct TCRbeta sequences were retained, with an average of roughly 70,000 per individual. Two values were used to score each individual: the count of 164 previously reported CMV-associated TCRbeta sequences and the total count of productive distinct TCRbeta sequences. A beta-binomial model was reimplemented in Python, and scikit-learn random forests with default parameters were trained on data from the US cohort. On the Belgian cohort, classifier performance was reported as the median AUC, along with percentile confidence intervals, across 10,000 bootstrap iterations. Entries here come from immuneACCESS through TCRdb and include only in-frame sequences with V and J called. Some clones fail to appear in such tables; in the studies checked, an unresolved V gene covers under half of the shortfall, and the cause of the remainder is unknown. D and trimming come from the DNA, and the V and J calls and clone size come from that table. The sample records more than 35,000 clones, 60% to 85% of which are singletons. The ten most abundant clones make up about 0.8% of the sample.

A FACSAria II was used to sort memory CD4+ T cells, defined as single viable CD3+CD4+CD8-CD45RO+ cells. CMV serostatus was determined with a Roche Elecsys assay detecting serum IgG against CMV pp150, pp28, p38 and p52. Following thawing, total CD4+ T cells were enriched through positive selection using CD4 magnetic microbeads. The samples came from a different study that was designed specifically to examine the CD4+ T cell memory repertoire. Following standard operating procedures, peripheral blood mononuclear cells were isolated and cryopreserved, while serum was kept at -80 degrees C. Staining used CD3-PerCP (BW264/56), CD4-APC (RPA-T4), CD45RO-PE (UCHT1) and CD8-Pacific Orange (3B5) antibodies, with Sytox blue excluding non-viable cells.

Sequencing was performed on memory CD4+ T cells from blood. The source of this sequence is an adult in good health and CMV-seronegative. The chain links TRBV2 with TRBJ1-5; the D gene assignment is ambiguous. The nucleotide sequence reads TGTGCCAGCAGTGAAGGGGATCAGCCCCAGCATTTT. Translated, this gives CASSEGDQPQHF.